The source of this T cell receptor beta chain is a study of cytomegalovirus exposure and HLA in healthy donors. In the study overall: When roughly 420 donors were genotyped, approximately 80% of them were found to fall in the Caucasian-associated ancestry cluster. Study-wide points: According to the study, 160 or so TCR beta chains were cytomegalovirus-associated.

Comment on this clone: Antigen unknown.

V lost 5 bases and J 1 base, leaving 23 bases between the germline ends. This CDR3 has 18 amino acids. The germline gives CDR1 SGHVS, CDR2 FQNEAQ. This PCR relied on a set of 60 Vbeta primers and 13 Jbeta primers. Assay used: immunoSEQ multiplex PCR; TCRdb lists only in-frame clones, some missing. The sample lists about 160,000 clones, roughly 77% occurring once. V and J are TRBV7-8 and TRBJ1-1; possibly TRBD1 for D (6 bases). The source material was PBMCs. This TCR was sampled from a woman aged 18 to 35 in good health and CMV-seronegative. Here the CDR3 DNA reads TGTGCCAGCAGCCCAGCGACCCCAAACAGGGTGGGGAACACTGAAGCTTTCTTT. The encoded protein is CASSPATPNRVGNTEAFF.